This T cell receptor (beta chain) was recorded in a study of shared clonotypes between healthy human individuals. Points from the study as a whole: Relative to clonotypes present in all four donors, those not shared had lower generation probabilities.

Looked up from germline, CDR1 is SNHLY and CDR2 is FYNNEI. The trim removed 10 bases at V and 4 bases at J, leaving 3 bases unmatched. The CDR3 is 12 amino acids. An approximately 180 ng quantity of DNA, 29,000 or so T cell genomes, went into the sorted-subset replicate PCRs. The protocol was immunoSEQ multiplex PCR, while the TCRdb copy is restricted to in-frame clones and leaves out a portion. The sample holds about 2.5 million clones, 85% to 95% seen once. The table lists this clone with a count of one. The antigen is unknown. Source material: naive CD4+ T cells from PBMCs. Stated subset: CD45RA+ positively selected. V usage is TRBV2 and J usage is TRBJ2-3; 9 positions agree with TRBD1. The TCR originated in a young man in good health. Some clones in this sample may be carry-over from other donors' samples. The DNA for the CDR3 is TGTGCCACCACAGGGGGCGCAGATACGCAGTATTTT. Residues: CATTGGADTQYF.